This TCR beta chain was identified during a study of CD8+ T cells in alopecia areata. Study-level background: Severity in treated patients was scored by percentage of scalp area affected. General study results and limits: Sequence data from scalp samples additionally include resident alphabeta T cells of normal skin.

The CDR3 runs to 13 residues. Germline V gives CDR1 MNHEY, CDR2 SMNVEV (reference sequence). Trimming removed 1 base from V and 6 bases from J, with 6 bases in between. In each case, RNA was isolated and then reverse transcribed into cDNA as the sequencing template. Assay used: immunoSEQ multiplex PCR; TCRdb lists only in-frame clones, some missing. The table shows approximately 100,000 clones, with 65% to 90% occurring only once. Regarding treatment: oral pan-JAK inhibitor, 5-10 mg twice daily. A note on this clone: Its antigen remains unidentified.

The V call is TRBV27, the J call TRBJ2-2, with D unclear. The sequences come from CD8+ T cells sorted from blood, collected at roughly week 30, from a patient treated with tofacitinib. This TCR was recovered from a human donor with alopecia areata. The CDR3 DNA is TGTGCCAGCAGTTTATTCGGAGCCGGGGAGCTGTTTTTT. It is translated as CASSLFGAGELFF.